The next 21 T cell receptor beta chains were all read from a single sample in a study of shared clonotypes between healthy human individuals (TCRdb year 2020). The library was built by means of the immunoSEQ multiplex PCR assay. The clones in this table, taken by TCRdb from immuneACCESS, are in-frame only. Not every clone is retained; where verified, under half of the shortfall comes from an unresolved V gene, and the cause of the rest is unknown. For this sample the table gives 500,000 or so clones, of which more than 95% were detected only once. The ten largest clones take up under 0.065% of the sample. The sample was naive CD4+ T cells sorted from blood. Reading the label with the study, this specimen's cell subset or site is: CD45RA+ positively selected. These receptor sequences come from a woman under 40 in good health.

The V gene is TRBV6-6, the J gene TRBJ2-7; weak D call: TRBD1 (6 bases). Germline V gene data show CDR1 as MNHNY and CDR2 as SVGAGI (reference sequence). V lost 0 bases to trimming and J lost 7 bases, with 16 bases between them. CDR3 length equals 15 residues. CDR3 loop: CASSYSPGAGKEQYF. The CDR3 coding sequence is TGTGCCAGCAGTTACTCGCCAGGGGCTGGGAAAGAGCAGTACTTC.

The rearrangement uses TRBV28 and TRBJ2-7; TRBD2 agrees at 7 bases. The CDR3 covers 15 residues. The V gene's germline CDR1 is MDHEN and CDR2 SYDVKM. Trimming removed 6 bases from V and 4 bases from J; junction bases left unmatched: 12. The CDR3 protein is CASRTLGGSVYEQYF. The CDR3 DNA follows: TGTGCCAGCAGGACGCTTGGCGGGAGTGTGTACGAGCAGTACTTC.

The rearrangement uses TRBV5-5 and TRBJ2-7; the match to TRBD2 covers 7 bases. This CDR3 spans 14 amino acids. Germline lookup yields CDR1 SGHKS and CDR2 YYEKEE (reference sequence). J lost 2 bases, V lost 6 bases, and 8 bases had no gene match. CDR3 nucleotides: TGTGCCAGCAAGGAGGGACTACAACCCTACGAGCAGTACTTC. This codes for CASKEGLQPYEQYF.

The chain has TRBV9 and TRBJ2-7, with a possible D match to TRBD2 (5 bases). V lost 0 bases to trimming and J lost 2 bases, with 12 bases between them. Germline lookup yields CDR1 SGDLS and CDR2 YYNGEE. CDR3 size: 15 residues. Here the CDR3 reads CASSVGVQRTYEQYF. The CDR3 nucleotides read TGTGCCAGCAGCGTAGGGGTCCAGCGGACCTACGAGCAGTACTTC.

This clone occurred once. The chain uses TRBV27 and TRBJ2-6; 7 nucleotides line up with TRBD2. The V gene end was trimmed by 5 bases and the J gene end by 0 bases; junction bases not matched to a gene: 7. Germline V lookup: CDR1 MNHEY, CDR2 SMNVEV (reference sequence). The CDR3 extends over 17 amino acids. CDR3 region: CASSHRLANSGANVLTF. Here the CDR3 DNA reads TGTGCCAGCAGTCACCGACTAGCCAACTCTGGGGCCAACGTCCTGACTTTC. Full variable domain (missing parts from reference TRBV27 and TRBJ2-6): EAQVTQNPRYLITVTGKKLTVTCSQNMNHEYMSWYRQDPGLGLRQIYYSMNVEVTDKGDVPEGYKVSRKEKRNFPLILESPSPNQTSLYFCASSHRLANSGANVLTFGAGSRLTVL.

This clone was detected a few times. This rearrangement joins TRBV6-1 to TRBJ1-5; D is undetermined. CDR3 length equals 14 residues. Per germline, CDR1 MNHNS and CDR2 SASEGT. Trimming took off 4 bases at V and 7 bases at J, with 14 bases between the two ends. The CDR3 DNA reads as TGTGCCAGCAGTGGGTTCTTTCTGGTCCAGCCCCAGCATTTT. Translation gives CASSGFFLVQPQHF.

The V gene is TRBV19, the J gene TRBJ1-3; 10 bases line up with TRBD1. The CDR3 sequence is 15 residues long. V was pared by 3 bases and J by 6 bases, with 5 bases of the junction left unmatched. In germline, CDR1 is LNHDA, CDR2 SQIVND (reference sequence). The CDR3: CASSIAGTGVNTIYF. CDR3 sequence (DNA): TGTGCCAGTAGTATCGCCGGGACAGGGGTAAACACCATATATTTT.

The chain recombines TRBV28 with TRBJ2-7; D is perhaps TRBD1 (5 bases). The CDR3 is 15 residues long. The germline V gene encodes CDR1 MDHEN and CDR2 SYDVKM. V shed 6 bases and J shed 3 bases, with 18 bases lying between them. CDR3 sequence reads: CASSHIQDSLYEQYF. The CDR3 DNA follows: TGTGCCAGCAGCCATATACAAGACAGCCTCTACGAGCAGTACTTC.

The V gene is TRBV9, the J gene TRBJ1-2, with TRBD1 matching over 8 bases. CDR3 length equals 14 residues. The junction had 5 bases not matched to a gene; V was cut back by 4 bases and J by 3 bases. Germline CDR1 is SGDLS and CDR2 is YYNGEE. The CDR3 loop is CASSPQTGDYGYTF. The CDR3 region has the DNA TGTGCCAGCAGCCCCCAGACAGGGGACTATGGCTACACCTTC.

This chain joins TRBV7-2 and TRBJ2-7; 8 positions match TRBD1. V dropped 5 bases and J dropped 7; count of bases not matched to a gene: 7. This CDR3 comprises 13 residues. Germline V gene data show CDR1 as SGHTA and CDR2 as FQGNSA. The CDR3 reads CASSLGQGREQYF. In DNA, the CDR3 is TGTGCCAGCAGCCTAGGACAGGGCCGGGAGCAGTACTTC.

The gene calls are TRBV28 and TRBJ1-4; no definite D call. Germline V gives CDR1 MDHEN, CDR2 SYDVKM. The CDR3 consists of 14 residues. Between the trimmed V and J ends, which lost 7 bases and 6 bases, there was a span of 15 bases. The CDR3 is CASNNAETDEKLFF. CDR3 sequence (DNA): TGTGCCAGCAACAACGCGGAGACGGATGAAAAACTGTTTTTT. Full variable domain (rest looked up from reference TRBV28 and TRBJ1-4): DVKVTQSSRYLVKRTGEKVFLECVQDMDHENMFWYRQDPGLGLRLIYFSYDVKMKEKGDIPEGYSVSREKKERFSLILESASTNQTSMYLCASNNAETDEKLFFGSGTQLSVL.

The chain joins TRBV6-1 to TRBJ2-7, with TRBD1 matching over 10 bases. CDR1 MNHNS and CDR2 SASEGT come from the germline V gene. V was clipped by 6 bases and J by 3 bases; unmatched bases: 5. CDR3 size: 14 residues. The DNA of the CDR3 is TGTGCCAGCAGAAGACAGGGGGCTGGCTACGAGCAGTACTTC. Protein: CASRRQGAGYEQYF.

This clone was counted once. The chain has TRBV5-1 and TRBJ2-5, with D unclear. The CDR3 extends over 15 amino acids. Germline CDR1 and CDR2: SGHRS and YFSETQ. Deletions cut 1 base from V and 0 bases from J, with 10 bases between. The CDR3 DNA sequence: TGCGCCAGCAGCTTGTCGTGGCAACACCAAGAGACCCAGTACTTC. Protein sequence: CASSLSWQHQETQYF.

CDR3 residues: CASSYSKGPTLETQYF. CDR3 DNA sequence: TGTGCCAGCAGTTACTCGAAAGGTCCTACTTTGGAGACCCAGTACTTC. The chain uses TRBV6-5 and TRBJ2-5; D not certain. The germline V gene encodes CDR1 MNHEY and CDR2 SVGAGI. The length of the CDR3 is 16 residues. V was trimmed by 0 bases and J by 5 bases, leaving 16 bases between them.

The gene calls are TRBV28 and TRBJ2-7; D is ambiguous. Trimming shortened V by 5 bases and J by 0 bases, and 14 bases separated the two germline ends. CDR1 and CDR2 from the germline V gene are MDHEN and SYDVKM. The CDR3 loop spans 15 amino acids. CDR3 residues: CASSRPARSSYEQYF. In DNA form, the CDR3 reads TGTGCCAGCAGTCGCCCAGCTAGGAGCTCCTACGAGCAGTACTTC.

V usage is TRBV5-1 and J usage is TRBJ1-3; 11 bases are shared with TRBD1. Losses at the gene ends were 0 bases for V and 2 bases for J; bases not matched to a gene: 1. The CDR3 is 16 amino acids. CDR1 SGHRS and CDR2 YFSETQ come from the germline V gene. The CDR3 nucleotides are TGCGCCAGCAGCTTGGTGGGACAGGGGGCTGGAAACACCATATATTTT. This gives the protein CASSLVGQGAGNTIYF.

This sequence joins TRBV19 and TRBJ1-3; D gene ambiguous. Germline values: CDR1 LNHDA, CDR2 SQIVND (reference sequence). The CDR3 is 14 amino acids. Trimming removed 5 bases at V and 0 bases at J, with 8 bases between. CDR3 bases: TGTGCCAGTAGTCGCGGGTCCTCTGGAAACACCATATATTTT. Its protein is CASSRGSSGNTIYF.

The chain combines TRBV7-9 with TRBJ2-6; 10 positions match TRBD2. CDR1 and CDR2 (germline): SEHNR, FQNEAQ (reference sequence). The CDR3 sequence is 19 residues long. V shed 5 bases, J shed 0 bases, and the junction held 10 bases outside the gene matches. This CDR3 reads CASSTRAGGGNSGANVLTF. The CDR3 region has the DNA TGTGCCAGCAGCACCCGAGCGGGAGGGGGAAACTCTGGGGCCAACGTCCTGACTTTC.

The V and J genes are TRBV5-1 and TRBJ1-2; TRBD1 aligns across 7 bases. This CDR3 is 14 amino acids long. V lost 4 bases, J lost 4 bases, and 7 bases stayed unmatched. Germline V gives CDR1 SGHRS, CDR2 YFSETQ. The DNA of the CDR3 is TGCGCCAGCAGCGGTTCGTGGACAGGCTATGGCTACACCTTC. As protein: CASSGSWTGYGYTF.

This clone turned up a few times. This rearrangement joins TRBV19 to TRBJ1-2; D ambiguous. V dropped 5 bases and J dropped 6 bases, with 16 bases sitting between them. Germline values: CDR1 LNHDA, CDR2 SQIVND (reference sequence). This CDR3 comprises 14 residues. The chain's CDR3 is CASSEFVSTDGYTF. The CDR3, as DNA: TGTGCCAGTAGTGAGTTTGTGTCCACCGATGGCTACACCTTC.

The chain uses TRBV27 and TRBJ1-2; perhaps TRBD1 as D (6 bases). The CDR3 totals 13 residues. The ends were cut back, 6 bases at V and 4 bases at J, with 12 bases in the middle. Germline-derived CDR1 and CDR2 are MNHEY and SMNVEV (reference sequence). The CDR3 bases are TGTGCCAGCAGGCGCGCAGGGGTCTATGGCTACACCTTC. Its translation is CASRRAGVYGYTF.